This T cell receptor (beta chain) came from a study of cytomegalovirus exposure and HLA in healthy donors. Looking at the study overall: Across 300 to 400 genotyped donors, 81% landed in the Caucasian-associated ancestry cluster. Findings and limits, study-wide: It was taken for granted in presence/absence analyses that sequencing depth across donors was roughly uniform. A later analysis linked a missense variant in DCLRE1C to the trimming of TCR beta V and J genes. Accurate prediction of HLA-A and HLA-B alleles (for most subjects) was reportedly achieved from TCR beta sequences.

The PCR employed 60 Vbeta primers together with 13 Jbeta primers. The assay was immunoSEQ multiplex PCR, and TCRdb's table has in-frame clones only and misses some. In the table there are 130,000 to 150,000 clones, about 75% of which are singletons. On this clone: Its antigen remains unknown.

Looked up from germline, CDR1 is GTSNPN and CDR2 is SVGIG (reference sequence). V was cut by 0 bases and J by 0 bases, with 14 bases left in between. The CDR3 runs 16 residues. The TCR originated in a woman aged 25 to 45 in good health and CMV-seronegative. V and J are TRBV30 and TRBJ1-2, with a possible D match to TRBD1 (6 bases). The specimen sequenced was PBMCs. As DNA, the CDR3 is TGTGCCTGGAGTGTACGACAGGAAGGGTCTAACTATGGCTACACCTTC. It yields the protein CAWSVRQEGSNYGYTF.